This T cell receptor (beta chain) stems from a study of vaccination and CD4 T cells after COVID-19. At the level of the study: The peptides that stimulated the cells were overlapping spike peptides from SARS-CoV-2, HCoV-NL63, HCoV-OC43 and HCoV-229E.

Treatment defined: roughly 10-day PBMC culture with coronavirus spike peptide pools or control peptides (ViraFEST assay). Positive SARS-CoV-2 PCR tests in convalescent patients dated from March to December 2020, pre-Alpha, Beta and Delta. The assay that was used to sequence DNA from cultured CD4+ T cells was the Oncomine TCR Beta short-read assay. CD4+ T cells were cultured, and genomic DNA was extracted from them. MiXCR, applied by TCRdb to the PCR reads, yields one record per CDR3 protein. The sample records about 16,000 distinct CDR3 sequences, around 37% being singletons. This clonotype was detected a few times. Its cognate antigen is unknown. This clonotype was sampled from a human donor with COVID-19. The sequenced material came from cultured CD4+ T cells from blood.

DNA for the CDR3: TGTGCCTGGAGCAGGGGCCTAAGCCAAGAGACCCAGTACTTC. Amino acid sequence: CAWSRGLSQETQYF. The chain recombines TRBV30 with TRBJ2-5; possible D gene TRBD1, 6 bases. Per the germline V gene, CDR1 is GTSNPN and CDR2 is SVGIG (reference sequence). The CDR3 contains 14 residues. V lost 3 bases and J lost 1, with 12 bases in between.